These 14 T cell receptor beta chains originate from one sample sequenced in a study of blood T cell repertoires in COVID-19. This table comes from immunoSEQ multiplex PCR, and its TCRdb copy is limited to in-frame clones, with some not included. The sample lists more than 140,000 clones; around 80% were seen once. Sequencing used peripheral blood. The source of these receptors is a woman aged 50 to 65 in a cohort sampled during active or convalescent COVID-19.

This clone showed up just a few times. This sequence joins TRBV19 and TRBJ1-4; tentatively, D is TRBD1 (6 bases). V was clipped by 7 bases and J by 8 bases, with 20 bases between them. Germline V CDR1 and CDR2: LNHDA, SQIVND (reference sequence). The CDR3 is made up of 15 amino acids. CDR3 region: CASTPDRFYGEKLFF. The CDR3 DNA reads TGTGCCAGTACCCCCGACAGGTTTTACGGCGAAAAACTGTTTTTT.

The V and J genes are TRBV7-9 and TRBJ1-5; 11 bases fit TRBD1. The germline V gene encodes CDR1 SEHNR and CDR2 FQNEAQ (reference sequence). There are 14 residues in the CDR3. With V trimmed by 4 bases and J by 6 bases, 2 bases remained unmatched. This CDR3 is CASSWTGGGQPQHF. In nucleotides, the CDR3 is TGTGCCAGCAGCTGGACAGGGGGCGGTCAGCCCCAGCATTTT.

This chain joins TRBV4-1 and TRBJ2-1; perhaps TRBD2 as D (5 bases). Deletions cut 0 bases from V and 0 bases from J, with 12 bases between. The length of the CDR3 is 17 residues. The germline gives CDR1 MGHRA, CDR2 YSYEKL. CDR3 residues: CASSQDEGSSSYNEQFF. The CDR3 coding sequence is TGCGCCAGCAGCCAAGATGAGGGCTCGAGCTCCTACAATGAGCAGTTCTTC.

The J gene is TRBJ2-7, the V gene TRBV3-1 (or the pseudogene TRBV3-2); 8 positions match TRBD1. V was clipped by 1 base and J by 6 bases; unmatched bases: 8. Germline V gives CDR1 LGHDT, CDR2 YNNKEL (reference sequence). The CDR3 has 15 amino acids. The CDR3 DNA is TGTGCCAGCAGCCAAGGGGGGCGGACAGGGATCGAGCAGTACTTC. This sequence encodes CASSQGGRTGIEQYF.

This rearrangement joins TRBV6-5 to TRBJ2-3, with D perhaps matching TRBD2 (6 bases). V lost 3 bases, J lost 1 base, and 8 bases lay in between. This CDR3 comprises 14 residues. Germline lookup yields CDR1 MNHEY and CDR2 SVGAGI. The CDR3 bases are TGTGCCAGCAGTTATTCGGGAGGCACAGATACGCAGTATTTT. This codes for CASSYSGGTDTQYF.

The chain links TRBV7-2 to TRBJ1-3, with no clear D. Germline V gene sequence: CDR1 SGHTA, CDR2 FQGNSA. The CDR3 loop spans 15 amino acids. The V gene lost 1 base and the J gene lost 2 bases, with 9 bases spanning the gap. The CDR3 loop is CASSLGAEPGNTIYF. CDR3 DNA: TGTGCCAGCAGCTTAGGGGCAGAACCTGGAAACACCATATATTTT.

This rearrangement joins TRBV11-3 to TRBJ1-6; 7 bases map to TRBD1. The germline gives CDR1 SGHNT, CDR2 YENEEA. Trimming cost V 2 bases and J 7 bases; bases outside gene matches: 5. CDR3 length: 15 amino acids. The CDR3 bases are TGTGCCAGCAGCTTACAACAGGGGACAAATTCACCCCTCCACTTT. The encoded protein is CASSLQQGTNSPLHF.

Concerning this clone: The final CDR3 position lacks the conserved phenylalanine or tryptophan, pointing to a likely read error. The chain joins TRBV18 to TRBJ1-1; perhaps TRBD1 as D (6 bases). Deletions cut 3 bases from V and 3 bases from J, with 8 bases between. Germline V gives CDR1 KGHSH, CDR2 LQKENI. The CDR3 is 13 residues long. In nucleotides, the CDR3 is TGTGCCAGCTCACCGTCAGGGGACACTGAAGCTTTCCTT. This gives the protein CASSPSGDTEAFL.

The CDR3 DNA reads TGTGCCTGGGGACAGGGTAGGTACGAGCAGTACTTC. As protein: CAWGQGRYEQYF. The rearrangement joins TRBV30 to TRBJ2-7; 8 nucleotides agree with TRBD1. Losses at the gene ends were 5 bases for V and 4 bases for J; bases not matched to a gene: 4. The CDR3 is made up of 12 amino acids. Germline CDR1 reads GTSNPN; CDR2 reads SVGIG (reference sequence).

The chain uses TRBV12-5 and TRBJ1-2; 8 bases line up with TRBD1. The CDR3 runs to 16 residues. The J segment lost 8 bases and the V segment lost 6 bases, leaving 17 bases of the junction unmatched. Per the germline V gene, CDR1 is LGHNT and CDR2 is FRNRAP. The CDR3 loop reads CASGRRTGYHLGGYTF. CDR3 nucleotides: TGTGCTAGTGGCCGACGGACAGGGTATCACCTAGGAGGCTACACCTTC. Using reference TRBV12-5 and TRBJ1-2 for the parts outside the CDR3, the full variable domain is DARVTQTPRHKVTEMGQEVTMRCQPILGHNTVFWYRQTMMQGLELLAYFRNRAPLDDSGMPKDRFSAEMPDATLATLKIQPSEPRDSAVYFCASGRRTGYHLGGYTFGSGTRLTVV.

The chain has TRBV10-3 and TRBJ2-5; 7 bases are shared with TRBD2. J was trimmed by 2 bases and V by 6 bases; bases with no gene match: 6. The CDR3 covers 14 residues. Germline lookup yields CDR1 ENHRY and CDR2 SYGVKD. The CDR3 protein is CAIRGGGVQETQYF. In nucleotides, the CDR3 is TGTGCCATCAGAGGCGGGGGAGTACAAGAGACCCAGTACTTC.

The chain employs TRBV30 and TRBJ2-5, with TRBD2 matching over 9 bases. Germline V gives CDR1 GTSNPN, CDR2 SVGIG (reference sequence). This CDR3 is 14 amino acids long. Trimming removed 3 bases from V and 5 bases from J; junction bases left unmatched: 7. This CDR3 reads CAWSLSGGGETQYF. The CDR3 DNA reads as TGTGCCTGGAGCCTTAGCGGGGGTGGGGAGACCCAGTACTTC. Drawing the rest from reference TRBV30 and TRBJ2-5, the complete variable domain is SQTIHQWPATLVQPVGSPLSLECTVEGTSNPNLYWYRQAAGRGLQLLFYSVGIGQISSEVPQNLSASRPQDRQFILSSKKLLLSDSGFYLCAWSLSGGGETQYFGPGTRLLVL.

The gene calls are TRBV6-5 and TRBJ1-1; the D gene is possibly TRBD1 (5 bases). There are 13 residues in the CDR3. Per the germline V gene, CDR1 is MNHEY and CDR2 is SVGAGI. Trimming shortened V by 6 bases and J by 3 bases, and 11 bases separated the two germline ends. The CDR3 nucleotides are TGTGCCAGCAGGGACCAGGGTTACACTGAAGCTTTCTTT. This sequence encodes CASRDQGYTEAFF.

The rearrangement links TRBV24-1 to TRBJ1-5; D gene ambiguous. The CDR3 covers 13 residues. Deletions cut 6 bases from V and 1 base from J, with 6 bases between. Germline V gene lookup returns CDR1 KGHDR and CDR2 SFDVKD. The CDR3 loop reads CATSSDSNQPQHF. CDR3 bases: TGTGCCACCAGTAGCGACAGCAATCAGCCCCAGCATTTT.